This is a list of T cell receptor beta chains from one sample in a study of technical replicates of blood from a few donors. The table came from immunoSEQ multiplex PCR; TCRdb's copy has only in-frame clones and leaves some out. The sample holds under 75,000 clones, over 85% seen once. The specimen sequenced was T cells isolated from PBMCs. These receptors came from a human donor in good health. The CDR3 runs from the conserved cysteine through the conserved F or W. D genes are given only for firm matches.

TRBD1	TRBV28	TRBJ2-7	TGTGCCAGCAGTCGCTCTTACGCCTATACGCCGGGACAGGGGGCCTACGAGCAGTACTTC	CASSRSYAYTPGQGAYEQYF
TRBD2	TRBV19	TRBJ2-7	TGTGCCAGTAGTAATAGCGGGACCACCTACGAGCAGTACTTC	CASSNSGTTYEQYF
.	TRBV7-3	TRBJ1-1	TGTGCCAGCAGCTGGGGACAAAACACTGAAGCTTTCTTT	CASSWGQNTEAFF
TRBD2	TRBV14	TRBJ2-3	TGTGCCAGCAGCCAAGACCTAGCGGTCACAGATACGCAGTATTTT	CASSQDLAVTDTQYF
.	TRBV13	TRBJ1-1	TGTGCCAGCAGCTTAGGGGAGGCGAACACTGAAGCTTTCTTT	CASSLGEANTEAFF
TRBD2	TRBV11-2	TRBJ2-7	TGTGCCAGCAGCTTATATATATCGAGCGGGAGATTTTACGAGCAGTACTTC	CASSLYISSGRFYEQYF
.	TRBV5-5	TRBJ2-7	TGTGCCAGCAGCTTGGGGGGGCGCCGGGGAAACGAGCAGTACTTC	CASSLGGRRGNEQYF
.	TRBV19	TRBJ1-5	TGTGCCAGTAGTTTCCTAGATCAGCCCCAGCATTTT	CASSFLDQPQHF
TRBD1	TRBV27	TRBJ1-1	TGTGCCACCGGGACAGGGGTCACTGAAGCTTTCTTT	CATGTGVTEAFF
.	TRBV10-3	TRBJ1-2	TGTGCCATCAGTGAGTCGAAGTACAGGGAAAACTATGGCTACACCTTC	CAISESKYRENYGYTF
TRBD1	TRBV2	TRBJ1-2	TGTGCCAGCTTAACTACAGGGGGATCTTTCTTCTACACCTTC	CASLTTGGSFFYTF
.	TRBV29-1	TRBJ2-7	TGCAGCGTTGAAGATCTTAAGGAGGGGTTACCCTACGAGCAGTACTTC	CSVEDLKEGLPYEQYF
TRBD1	TRBV4-2	TRBJ2-2	TGTGCCAGCAGCCGAGGCGACAGGGGCGTGACCGGGGAGCTGTTTTTT	CASSRGDRGVTGELFF
TRBD2	TRBV7-9	TRBJ2-3	TGTGCCAGCACCCTCTTCCGGGACTACACAGATACGCAGTATTTT	CASTLFRDYTDTQYF
TRBD1	TRBV13	TRBJ1-2	TGTGCCAGCAGGGAGGGACAGGCTATCGATGGCTACACCTTC	CASREGQAIDGYTF
.	TRBV7-2	TRBJ2-1	TGTGCCAGCAGCTTAGGACACTACAATGAGCAGTTCTTC	CASSLGHYNEQFF